Listed below are T cell receptor beta chains from one sample, sequenced in a study of blood T cells in healthy people across ages. TCRdb reprocessed the 5' RACE reads via MiXCR and lists one record per CDR3 protein. The sample lists hundreds of thousands of distinct CDR3 sequences, 35% to 50% occurring once. The sequencing sample was made of blood. The receptors stem from a man aged 80 or over in good health. The CDR3 runs from the conserved cysteine through the conserved F or W. Fields, in order: clone size, D gene, V gene, J gene, CDR3 DNA, CDR3 protein. The D gene is left open where the match is weak. Size values are once, few and many counts, or a class for expanded clones, and some rows have none.

-,-,TRBV5-1,TRBJ1-1,TGCGCCAGCCGCAAGGAAACAGGGAAAATCACTGAAGCTTTCTTT,CASRKETGKITEAFF
few,-,TRBV29-1,TRBJ2-1,TGCAGCGTTGACGGGAGCGCCTCCAATGAGCAGTTCTTC,CSVDGSASNEQFF
-,-,TRBV7-9,TRBJ2-7,TGTGCCAGCAGCATTGGGAGTGGCGAGCAGTACTTC,CASSIGSGEQYF
many,TRBD1,TRBV7-2,TRBJ2-7,TGTGCCAGCAGCTCTTTGTTCGACCATGGGCAGGGGGTGAACGAGCAGTACTTC,CASSSLFDHGQGVNEQYF
-,TRBD2,TRBV12-3/TRBV12-4,TRBJ2-7,TGTGCCAGCAGGCCGCGGGGGGAGTTCTCCTACGAGCAGTACTTC,CASRPRGEFSYEQYF
many,TRBD2,TRBV14,TRBJ2-7,TGTGCCAGCAGCCAAGATCTTTACACTAGCGTCGGCGAGCAGTACTTC,CASSQDLYTSVGEQYF
-,TRBD2,TRBV7-2,TRBJ2-3,TGTGCCAGCAACTTACAGCGGGAGGGCCAAACGCAGTATTTT,CASNLQREGQTQYF
few,TRBD2,TRBV7-2,TRBJ2-5,TGTGCCAGCAGCTTTCAGACTAGCGGGAGGGCTAGGTCTGGGGAGACCCAGTACTTC,CASSFQTSGRARSGETQYF
-,-,TRBV18,TRBJ2-7,TGTGCCAGCTCACCACTGGAGGACTACGAGCAGTACTTC,CASSPLEDYEQYF
few,TRBD2,TRBV6-2/TRBV6-3,TRBJ2-5,TGTGCCAGCAGTTATAGCGGGGCCGAGTCGTGGGAGCAGTACTTC,CASSYSGAESWEQYF
-,TRBD2,TRBV7-2,TRBJ2-5,TGTACCAGCAGCTCGACTAGCGGGAGTTGGGCGCAGTACTTC,CTSSSTSGSWAQYF
-,-,TRBV7-2,TRBJ2-7,TGTGCCAGCAGCTTTGTGGCTAGCCAATACAATGGGCAGTACTTC,CASSFVASQYNGQYF
few,TRBD1,TRBV11-2,TRBJ2-7,TGTGCCAGCAGCCCCCTCGGACAGGGGCGATCCTACGAGCAGTACTTC,CASSPLGQGRSYEQYF
-,-,TRBV28,TRBJ2-2,TGTGCCAGCAGTTTATGGCAGGGACCCACCGGGGAGCTGTTTTTT,CASSLWQGPTGELFF
-,-,TRBV6-5,TRBJ1-2,TGTGCCAGCAGTTCCAACAGGGTTTCCAACTATGGCTACACCTTC,CASSSNRVSNYGYTF
-,-,TRBV7-2,TRBJ1-2,TGTGCCAGCAGCTCCAGGCCGGGGAACTTCTATGGCTACACCTTC,CASSSRPGNFYGYTF
-,TRBD2,TRBV12-3/TRBV12-4,TRBJ2-2,TGTGCCAGCAGTTTAGCCGGACTAGCGGGAGGGACGAACACCGGGGAGCTGTTTTTT,CASSLAGLAGGTNTGELFF
few,TRBD1,TRBV2,TRBJ2-1,TGTGCCAGCAGTGAATCGGCAGGGGGTTACAATGAGCAGTTCTTC,CASSESAGGYNEQFF
-,TRBD2,TRBV2,TRBJ2-3,TGTGCCAGCGTCTTAGCGGGACGCACAGATACGCAGTATTTT,CASVLAGRTDTQYF
-,-,TRBV5-1,TRBJ2-4,TGCGCCAGCCGAGGGCAGTTAAACATTCAGTACTTC,CASRGQLNIQYF
-,-,TRBV20-1,TRBJ1-1,TGCAGTGCTCCGAGTCTGGAGGGGAACACTGAAGCTTTCTTT,CSAPSLEGNTEAFF
-,TRBD1,TRBV7-6,TRBJ2-7,TGTGCCAGCAGCGCCCGGACAGGGATGTACGAGCAGTACTTC,CASSARTGMYEQYF
once,-,TRBV7-9,TRBJ1-4,TGTGCCAGCAGCTGGAACCGGGACCGGGATGAAAAACTGTTTTTT,CASSWNRDRDEKLFF
-,-,TRBV14,TRBJ2-4,TGTGCCAGCAGCCGACCGACATCCGGGGGCATTCAGTACTTC,CASSRPTSGGIQYF
many,-,TRBV24-1,TRBJ2-5,TGTGCCACCAGGTCAGCGGGTGGAGAGACCCAGTACTTC,CATRSAGGETQYF
few,-,TRBV4-3,TRBJ2-3,TGCGCCAGCAGCCATAATTGGCGGGGCCGGACAGATACGCAGTATTTT,CASSHNWRGRTDTQYF
-,TRBD1,TRBV29-1,TRBJ2-5,TGCAGCGCCTCACAGGGGGCGCAGGTCAATGAGCAGTACTTC,CSASQGAQVNEQYF
few,TRBD2,TRBV6-2/TRBV6-3,TRBJ2-5,TGTGCCAGCAGTTACTGGGGACTAGCACAAGAGACCCAGTACTTC,CASSYWGLAQETQYF
-,TRBD1,TRBV6-2/TRBV6-3,TRBJ2-5,TGTGCCAGCAGTTACGTGGGACAGATCCAAGAGACCCAGTACTTC,CASSYVGQIQETQYF
few,TRBD1,TRBV29-1,TRBJ2-5,TGCAGCGTTGAGGACAGGGCAGAGACCCAGTACTTC,CSVEDRAETQYF
-,TRBD2,TRBV9,TRBJ2-1,TGTGCCAGCAGCGTAGGTAGCGGGGTATACAATGAGCAGTTCTTC,CASSVGSGVYNEQFF
few,TRBD1,TRBV11-3,TRBJ2-7,TGTGCCAGCAGCTTAGTTTCGGGACAGGGGGAGAGCTCCTACGAGCAGTACTTC,CASSLVSGQGESSYEQYF
many,TRBD2,TRBV20-1,TRBJ2-5,TGCAGTGCTCGGGGACTAGTGGATGAGACCCAGTACTTC,CSARGLVDETQYF
-,-,TRBV18,TRBJ2-4,TGTGCCAGCTCATCGGAAAACATTCAGTACTTC,CASSSENIQYF
-,-,TRBV28,TRBJ2-3,TGTGCCAGCAGTTTTGTGGGGAAGGGAACCCAGACGCAGTATTTT,CASSFVGKGTQTQYF
-,-,TRBV7-2,TRBJ2-7,TGTGCCAGCAGCAAAGGCCAGAATACCTACGAGCAGTACTTC,CASSKGQNTYEQYF
-,-,TRBV9,TRBJ2-3,TGTGCCAGCAGCGCCCTCAACACAGATACGCAGTATTTT,CASSALNTDTQYF
once,TRBD1,TRBV4-2,TRBJ2-3,TGTGCCAGCAGCCTGATAGGGACAGGGGGCCGGAGCACAGATACGCAGTATTTT,CASSLIGTGGRSTDTQYF
-,-,TRBV10-3,TRBJ2-1,TGTGCCATCAGTGATGTGGGGATTAGAGAGACCCAGTTCTTC,CAISDVGIRETQFF
-,-,TRBV9,TRBJ2-7,TGTGCCAGCAGCGTACAAGCGAACTCCTACGAGCAGTACTTC,CASSVQANSYEQYF
-,-,TRBV7-2,TRBJ2-3,TGTGCCAGCAGCTTAGTCCCCACAGTCAAAGGCACAGATACGCAGTATTTT,CASSLVPTVKGTDTQYF
-,-,TRBV29-1,TRBJ1-5,TGCAGCGTGACATGGGACGACAATCAGCCCCAGCATTTT,CSVTWDDNQPQHF
few,-,TRBV5-1,TRBJ2-7,TGCGCCAGCAGCAGGGTGGAAAGCGAGCAGTACTTC,CASSRVESEQYF
-,-,TRBV29-1,TRBJ2-3,TGCAGCGCTGGGGGCGGAGGTGGGGCAGATACGCAGTATTTT,CSAGGGGGADTQYF
-,TRBD2,TRBV5-1,TRBJ2-5,TGCGCCAGCAGCTTGGTGGGACTAGCACGGGAGACCCAGTACTTC,CASSLVGLARETQYF
-,TRBD2,TRBV7-2,TRBJ2-1,TGTGCCAGCAGGGGACTGATGGGGACTAGCGGGAGCTACTCCTACAATGAGCAGTTCTTC,CASRGLMGTSGSYSYNEQFF
-,-,TRBV25-1,TRBJ2-7,TGTGCCAGCCCACGGGACGGCGCCTACGAGCAGTACTTC,CASPRDGAYEQYF
-,-,TRBV4-2,TRBJ2-1,TGTGCCAGCAGCCAAGACCGGGGGACAAATGAGCAGTTCTTC,CASSQDRGTNEQFF
-,-,TRBV14,TRBJ1-4,TGTGCCAGCAGCCAAGTCCGGGGGAGCCATGAAAAACTGTTTTTT,CASSQVRGSHEKLFF
-,TRBD2,TRBV3-1,TRBJ2-2,TGTGCCAGCAGCCAAGCGGGAGCGGGAAGCCCCGGGGAGCTGTTTTTT,CASSQAGAGSPGELFF
few,-,TRBV6-6,TRBJ2-5,TGTGCCAGCAGTTACCAAGTCAGAGGGGGACAAGAGACCCAGTACTTC,CASSYQVRGGQETQYF
-,-,TRBV20-1,TRBJ2-1,TGCAGTGCTAGAGGCATGTCGGGAGCCAATAAGCAGTTCTTC,CSARGMSGANKQFF
-,-,TRBV15,TRBJ2-5,TGTGCCACCAGCAGAGAACGTGGGGAGACCCAGTACTTC,CATSRERGETQYF